One and the same sample provided the 24 T cell receptor beta chains below, sequenced in a study of T cells in Graves' hyperthyroidism and ophthalmopathy. Amplification of TCR beta CDR3 regions used RNA as the template. The primer set for the first-round RT-PCR of the TCR CDR3 was HTBI. TCRdb independently ran MiXCR on the multiplex PCR reads; one entry per CDR3 protein. This table has around 300,000 distinct CDR3 sequences, approximately 21% appearing once. The sequencing sample was made of blood. These receptors all come from a man between 25 and 39 years old with Graves' ophthalmopathy.

This clonotype occurred a few times. The germline gene is not matched at one end of the junction; a read error may be the cause. The gene calls are TRBV11-2 and TRBJ1-1, with a possible D match to TRBD1 (5 bases). The CDR3 covers 13 residues. CDR1 SGHAT and CDR2 FQNNGV come from the germline V gene. CDR3 in amino acids: CANSLGVGVAAFF. CDR3 DNA: TGTGCCAACAGCTTAGGGGTGGGGGTGGCAGCTTTCTTT.

The chain is built from TRBV28 and TRBJ2-1; D gene uncertain. The germline gives CDR1 MDHEN, CDR2 SYDVKM. The CDR3 totals 13 residues. V was clipped by 6 bases and J by 3 bases, with 9 bases between them. CDR3 protein: CASRAQDYNEQFF. The CDR3 coding sequence is TGTGCCAGCAGGGCCCAGGACTACAATGAGCAGTTCTTC.

There are many counts of this clonotype. The chain recombines TRBV2 with TRBJ2-5, with D possibly being TRBD1 (6 bases). V was clipped by 8 bases and J by 5 bases, with 21 bases between them. The CDR3 is 15 amino acids. Looked up from germline, CDR1 is SNHLY and CDR2 is FYNNEI. CDR3 nucleotide sequence: TGTGCCAGCGGCGGAGGCAGGGGTTTCAGGGAGACCCAGTACTTC. Encoded protein: CASGGGRGFRETQYF.

A word on this clonotype: A read error may produce the germline difference seen at one junction end. This chain uses TRBV4-1 with TRBJ2-7; either TRBD1 or TRBD2 may fit D (5 bases each). Per the germline V gene, CDR1 is MGHRA and CDR2 is YSYEKL. CDR3 size: 15 residues. CDR3 region: CASSQDGGFENEQYF. As DNA, the CDR3 is TGTGCCAGCAGCCAAGATGGGGGTTTCGAAAACGAGCAGTACTTC.

V and J are TRBV10-2 and TRBJ1-1, with 7 bases identical to TRBD1. J was trimmed by 4 bases and V by 5 bases; bases with no gene match: 7. The CDR3 has 14 amino acids. The germline gives CDR1 WSHSY, CDR2 SAAADI. CDR3 coding DNA: TGCGCCAGCAGTTCCTCAGGGGGAAGCACTGAAGCTTTCTTT. Protein product: CASSSSGGSTEAFF.

On this clonotype itself: With a much larger clone just one base away, this may be a read error. The chain recombines TRBV7-9 with TRBJ2-7, with 7 bases identical to TRBD2. Germline lookup yields CDR1 SEHNR and CDR2 FQNEAQ (reference sequence). Losses at the gene ends were 6 bases for V and 2 bases for J; bases not matched to a gene: 19. The CDR3 has 18 residues. The chain's CDR3 is CASRPFRGIEGGAYEQYF. CDR3 DNA: TGTGCCAGCAGACCCTTTAGAGGGATCGAGGGAGGGGCCTACGAGCAGTACTTC.

To note about this clonotype: A read error may account for a junction end that differs from germline. The rearrangement links TRBV6-9 to TRBJ1-2; D uncertain. Germline CDR1 and CDR2: MNHGY and SVAAGI. The CDR3 contains 12 residues. The CDR3 spells CASSDSGRGYTF. CDR3 nucleotide sequence: TGTGCCAGCAGTGATTCAGGTCGAGGCTACACCTTC.

The chain combines TRBV12-3 or TRBV12-4 with TRBJ1-5; no firm D call. Trimming took off 2 bases at V and 4 bases at J, with 12 bases between the two ends. This CDR3 contains 15 residues. The CDR3: CASSLSREKNQPQHF. The CDR3 nucleotides are TGTGCCAGCAGTTTATCACGGGAAAAGAATCAGCCCCAGCATTTT.

This clonotype was recorded at least ten times. The chain employs TRBV7-9 and TRBJ2-3, with 10 positions matching TRBD2. V shed 5 bases and J 0 bases; nucleotides not matched to a gene: 5. CDR3 size: 16 residues. Germline assignment: CDR1 SEHNR and CDR2 FQNEAQ (reference sequence). CDR3 in DNA: TGTGCCAGCAGCCGGGGAGCGGGAGGGAGCACAGATACGCAGTATTTT. Translation gives CASSRGAGGSTDTQYF.

The chain has TRBV7-8 and TRBJ2-2; D is unclear. The V end lost 5 bases, the J end lost 4 bases, and 14 bases lay between the germline ends. Looked up from germline, CDR1 is SGHVS and CDR2 is FQNEAQ. This CDR3 contains 15 residues. The CDR3 is CASSARQDGTGELFF. CDR3 DNA sequence: TGTGCCAGCAGCGCCCGCCAGGATGGCACCGGGGAGCTGTTTTTT.

This clonotype occurred a few times. The chain couples TRBV15 to TRBJ1-5; 10 bases agree with TRBD1. Per the germline V gene, CDR1 is LNHNV and CDR2 is YYDKDF (reference sequence). V dropped 5 bases and J dropped 4; count of bases not matched to a gene: 5. This CDR3 region has 15 residues. CDR3 loop: CATSLTGGKNQPQHF. The CDR3 coding sequence is TGTGCCACCAGCCTGACAGGGGGCAAGAATCAGCCCCAGCATTTT.

The chain joins TRBV6-2 or TRBV6-3 to TRBJ1-2; 11 bases line up with TRBD1. Germline assignment: CDR1 MNHEY and CDR2 SVGEGT. Trimming removed 7 bases from V and 8 bases from J; junction bases left unmatched: 12. CDR3 size: 15 residues. DNA of the CDR3: TGTGCCAGCACTAGTTACCCGGGACAGGGGGAAGGCTACACCTTC. It translates to CASTSYPGQGEGYTF.

This clonotype came up many times. The rearrangement links TRBV7-2 to TRBJ2-2, with 8 bases aligning to TRBD2. Germline V lookup: CDR1 SGHTA, CDR2 FQGNSA. The CDR3 runs 15 residues. Unmatched junction bases numbered 4, after V lost 3 bases and J lost 4 bases. The CDR3 nucleotides read TGTGCCAGCAGCTTTGGTAGCGGGACCACCGGGGAGCTGTTTTTT. Its protein product is CASSFGSGTTGELFF.

This clonotype has ten or more counts. This rearrangement joins TRBV12-3 or TRBV12-4 to TRBJ1-5, with 9 bases aligning to TRBD1. The CDR3 covers 17 residues. Trimming took 6 bases from V and 3 from J; bases not matched to a gene: 12. The CDR3 protein is CASSPPPGQGYNQPQHF. The CDR3 DNA sequence: TGTGCCAGCAGCCCCCCCCCGGGACAGGGCTACAATCAGCCCCAGCATTTT.

This clonotype came up many times. This chain connects TRBV10-2 to TRBJ2-3; D possibly corresponds to TRBD2 (5 bases). V was cut by 8 bases and J by 4 bases, with 10 bases left in between. Germline lookup yields CDR1 WSHSY and CDR2 SAAADI. This CDR3 is 12 amino acids long. DNA for the CDR3: TGCGCCAGCTCGCCGGAGGCAGATACGCAGTATTTT. It encodes CASSPEADTQYF.

This clonotype appeared many times. This rearrangement joins TRBV30 to TRBJ2-7; D call uncertain. The V end was cut by 2 bases, the J end by 4 bases, with 6 bases between. Looked up from germline, CDR1 is GTSNPN and CDR2 is SVGIG (reference sequence). The CDR3 contains 11 residues. The CDR3 loop is CAWSTVYEQYF. CDR3 DNA sequence: TGTGCCTGGAGTACGGTTTACGAGCAGTACTTC.

This clonotype was observed a few times. The chain carries TRBV18 and TRBJ1-1, with 7 bases matching TRBD1. This CDR3 comprises 17 residues. V gave up 3 bases and J gave up 0 bases; unmatched junction bases: 10. Germline V CDR1 and CDR2: KGHSH, LQKENI. Here the CDR3 reads CASSPTGTEPMNTEAFF. In DNA form, the CDR3 reads TGTGCCAGCTCACCCACTGGGACAGAACCCATGAACACTGAAGCTTTCTTT.

The table lists this clonotype with a count of one. The V call is TRBV2, the J call TRBJ2-3, with D maybe TRBD1 (6 bases). The V gene's germline CDR1 is SNHLY and CDR2 FYNNEI. Trimming took off 0 bases at V and 3 bases at J, with 10 bases between the two ends. The CDR3 totals 15 residues. CDR3 loop: CASSEARGRTDTQYF. CDR3 nucleotides: TGTGCCAGCAGTGAAGCAAGGGGGAGAACAGATACGCAGTATTTT.

The rearrangement uses TRBV12-3 or TRBV12-4 and TRBJ1-1; a weak D match, TRBD1 (5 bases). The CDR3 has 15 residues. Trimming shortened V by 1 base and J by 3 bases, and 12 bases separated the two germline ends. The DNA of the CDR3 is TGTGCCAGCAGTTTAGTCGGGGAAGGGGACACTGAAGCTTTCTTT. It codes for CASSLVGEGDTEAFF.

This clonotype has just a few counts. The chain carries TRBV19 and TRBJ1-5, with TRBD1 matching 11 bases. With 4 bases clipped from V and 7 bases from J, the junction kept 9 bases outside the gene matches. CDR3 length: 16 residues. Germline V CDR1 and CDR2: LNHDA, SQIVND (reference sequence). In DNA, the CDR3 is TGTGCCAGTAGTAATATAAGGGACAGGGGGTTCCAGCCCCAGCATTTT. Translating it yields CASSNIRDRGFQPQHF.

The rearrangement uses TRBV11-2 and TRBJ1-2; D is perhaps TRBD1 (6 bases). Germline V CDR1 and CDR2: SGHAT, FQNNGV. The CDR3 consists of 14 residues. Trimming shortened V by 3 bases and J by 2 bases, and 10 bases separated the two germline ends. CDR3 sequence reads: CASSFRGQNYGYTF. The CDR3 region has the DNA TGTGCCAGCAGCTTCAGGGGCCAAAACTATGGCTACACCTTC.

This clonotype was seen a handful of times. The V call is TRBV14, the J call TRBJ2-7; D not resolved. CDR3 length equals 11 residues. V lost 3 bases, J lost 6 bases, and 6 bases lay in between. CDR1 and CDR2 from the germline V gene are SGHDN and FVKESK. Here the CDR3 reads CASSHGFEQYF. The CDR3 nucleotides read TGTGCCAGCAGCCATGGTTTCGAGCAGTACTTC. Together with reference TRBV14 and TRBJ2-7, the CDR3 gives the full variable domain: EAGVTQFPSHSVIEKGQTVTLRCDPISGHDNLYWYRRVMGKEIKFLLHFVKESKQDESGMPNNRFLAERTGGTYSTLKVQPAELEDSGVYFCASSHGFEQYFGPGTRLTVT.

This clonotype was counted many times. This sequence joins TRBV11-3 and TRBJ1-2; D is undetermined. The germline CDR1 and CDR2 sequences are SGHNT and YENEEA. The CDR3 runs 13 residues. V shed 5 bases and J shed 4 bases, with 11 bases lying between them. CDR3 nucleotides: TGTGCCAGCAGCACGAATGGGCCCTATGGCTACACCTTC. Its protein is CASSTNGPYGYTF.

The chain joins TRBV12-5 to TRBJ2-6, with D perhaps matching TRBD2 (6 bases). This CDR3 comprises 19 residues. V was pared by 6 bases and J by 1 base, with 22 bases between. Per the germline V gene, CDR1 is LGHNT and CDR2 is FRNRAP. CDR3 residues: CASGQRVGGLGSGANVLTF. The CDR3 nucleotides are TGTGCTAGTGGCCAAAGGGTAGGAGGGCTAGGGTCTGGGGCCAACGTCCTGACTTTC.